A selection of T cell receptor beta chains follows, all from one sample in a study of shared clonotypes between healthy human individuals. TCRdb keeps only in-frame clones here, not all; method: immunoSEQ multiplex PCR. The table shows 2,500,000 or so clones, with around 94% occurring only once. Sample: naive CD4+ T cells sorted from blood. All receptors derive from a man aged 18-30 years in good health. CDR3s include the opening cysteine and the closing phenylalanine or tryptophan. A D gene is named only where the DNA matches it firmly. Rows may omit the clone size; those that give it use once, few, many or a size class.

TRBD1	TRBV25-1	TRBJ1-2	.	CASRDRVGGYTF	TGTGCCAGCAGGGACAGGGTGGGGGGCTACACCTTC
.	TRBV5-1	TRBJ2-2	.	CASSPGVFGELFF	TGCGCCAGCAGCCCGGGGGTCTTCGGGGAGCTGTTTTTT
.	TRBV5-1	TRBJ2-2	.	CASSLPGNTGELFF	TGCGCCAGCAGCTTACCGGGCAACACCGGGGAGCTGTTTTTT
TRBD2	TRBV7-8	TRBJ2-1	.	CASSLAPGTSGEQFF	TGTGCCAGCAGCTTAGCGCCCGGGACTAGCGGTGAGCAGTTCTTC
TRBD2	TRBV7-9	TRBJ2-1	.	CASSLSASGRRYNEQFF	TGTGCCAGCAGCCTGAGCGCTAGCGGGAGGAGGTACAATGAGCAGTTCTTC
TRBD2	TRBV6-5	TRBJ2-7	.	CASSRGRGPNEQYF	TGTGCCAGCAGCCGAGGGAGGGGTCCCAACGAGCAGTACTTC
.	TRBV5-6	TRBJ2-5	.	CASSFRAGQTQYF	TGTGCCAGCAGCTTTCGGGCGGGGCAGACCCAGTACTTC
.	TRBV19	TRBJ1-5	.	CASSPGGTPGDQPQHF	TGTGCCAGTAGTCCGGGGGGGACACCTGGGGATCAGCCCCAGCATTTT
.	TRBV5-6	TRBJ1-6	.	CASSPHEGSYNSPLHF	TGTGCCAGCAGCCCCCATGAGGGGTCCTATAATTCACCCCTCCACTTT
.	TRBV2	TRBJ1-2	.	CASSDQGPNYGYTF	TGTGCCAGCAGTGACCAGGGTCCTAACTATGGCTACACCTTC
.	TRBV5-1	TRBJ1-2	.	CASSLGTVNNYGYTF	TGCGCCAGCAGCTTGGGGACAGTTAATAACTATGGCTACACCTTC
.	TRBV4-1	TRBJ2-1	.	CASSQDWGSYNEQFF	TGCGCCAGCAGCCAAGATTGGGGCTCCTACAATGAGCAGTTCTTC
.	TRBV28	TRBJ2-7	.	CASSLGTLSSYEQYF	TGTGCCAGCAGTTTAGGGACCCTTAGCTCCTACGAGCAGTACTTC
TRBD1	TRBV5-1	TRBJ1-1	.	CASSLQGGITEAFF	TGCGCCAGCAGCTTGCAGGGGGGGATCACTGAAGCTTTCTTT
.	TRBV6-5	TRBJ2-6	.	CASSYGSFGGANVLTF	TGTGCCAGCAGTTACGGGAGTTTTGGCGGGGCCAACGTCCTGACTTTC
.	TRBV7-2	TRBJ2-7	.	CASSLSSATPYEQYF	TGTGCCAGCAGCTTGAGTTCGGCAACCCCCTACGAGCAGTACTTC
.	TRBV11-2	TRBJ2-2	.	CASSPGQQTGELFF	TGTGCCAGCAGCCCCGGACAGCAAACCGGGGAGCTGTTTTTT
.	TRBV18	TRBJ1-1	.	CASSLTGLGTEAFF	TGTGCCAGCTCCCTAACCGGCCTGGGAACTGAAGCTTTCTTT
.	TRBV5-1	TRBJ2-3	.	CASSPGVANTDTQYF	TGCGCCAGCAGCCCTGGGGTAGCGAACACAGATACGCAGTATTTT
.	TRBV19	TRBJ2-5	once	CASSIEKGETQYF	TGTGCCAGTAGTATAGAGAAGGGCGAGACCCAGTACTTC
TRBD1	TRBV10-1	TRBJ2-7	.	CASSESRTGVYEQYF	TGCGCCAGCAGTGAGTCGAGGACAGGGGTGTACGAGCAGTACTTC
.	TRBV6-5	TRBJ2-6	.	CASSYSQGGGANVLTF	TGTGCCAGCAGTTACTCCCAGGGAGGTGGGGCCAACGTCCTGACTTTC
.	TRBV5-1	TRBJ2-3	.	CASRLTGPTTDTQYF	TGCGCCAGCAGATTAACAGGGCCTACCACAGATACGCAGTATTTT
.	TRBV28	TRBJ1-3	once	CASSSRIGGSGNTIYF	TGTGCCAGCAGCTCCCGGATAGGGGGCTCTGGAAACACCATATATTTT